These 28 T cell receptor beta chains originate from one sample sequenced in a study of blood T cell repertoires in COVID-19. Only in-frame clones appear in the TCRdb table, and some are missing; sequencing was by immunoSEQ multiplex PCR. The repertoire holds about 190,000 clones, with over 75% as singletons. Sequences were obtained from peripheral blood. These receptors all stem from a woman between 45 and 65 years old with acute or convalescent COVID-19.

There are many counts of this clone. The chain employs TRBV7-2 and TRBJ2-1; possible D gene TRBD2, 5 bases. The CDR3 runs 14 residues. V lost 5 bases to trimming and J lost 5 bases, with 13 bases between them. Germline V gives CDR1 SGHTA, CDR2 FQGNSA. The CDR3 DNA follows: TGTGCCAGCAGCACGAGGGCCCCCCACAATGAGCAGTTCTTC. Translated, it gives CASSTRAPHNEQFF. Supplemented by reference TRBV7-2 and TRBJ2-1, the full variable domain reads GAGVSQSPSNKVTEKGKDVELRCDPISGHTALYWYRQSLGQGLEFLIYFQGNSAPDKSGLPSDRFSAERTGGSVSTLTIQRTQQEDSAVYLCASSTRAPHNEQFFGPGTRLTVL.

The rearrangement links TRBV21-1 to TRBJ1-5; the table's D call TRBD1 went unverified against the DNA. TRBV21-1 is designated a pseudogene. This CDR3 contains 14 residues. CDR3 residues: CASSKGPDYQPQHF. CDR3 DNA: TGTGCCAGCAGCAAAGGTCCAGATTATCAGCCCCAGCATTTT.

This rearrangement joins TRBV20-1 to TRBJ2-7; no clear D gene. CDR1 and CDR2 from the germline V gene are DFQATT and SNEGSKA (reference sequence). The CDR3 runs to 13 residues. V lost 3 bases and J lost 0, with 9 bases in between. For the CDR3, the DNA is TGCAGTGCTAGTGACTTGAGCTCCTACGAGCAGTACTTC. Protein sequence: CSASDLSSYEQYF.

This clone has only a few counts. The chain has TRBV15 and TRBJ1-4; D remains unclear. The germline gives CDR1 LNHNV, CDR2 YYDKDF (reference sequence). Deletions cut 9 bases from V and 7 bases from J, with 21 bases between. This CDR3 is built from 15 residues. The CDR3 region has the DNA TGTGCCACGAGCCCCGAGCGCGGGTGGTCTGAAAAACTGTTTTTT. Protein: CATSPERGWSEKLFF. The whole variable domain, filled in from reference TRBV15 and TRBJ1-4, reads DAMVIQNPRYQVTQFGKPVTLSCSQTLNHNVMYWYQQKSSQAPKLLFHYYDKDFNNEADTPDNFQSRRPNTSFCFLDIRSPGLGDTAMYLCATSPERGWSEKLFFGSGTQLSVL.

The genes are TRBV19 and TRBJ2-1, with D unresolved. The CDR3 length is 12 residues. The germline CDR1 and CDR2 sequences are LNHDA and SQIVND (reference sequence). V dropped 5 bases and J dropped 5 bases, with 7 bases sitting between them. The CDR3 reads CASSLSDNEQFF. CDR3 DNA: TGTGCCAGTAGTCTCTCTGACAATGAGCAGTTCTTC.

CDR3 sequence (DNA): TGTGCCAGCAGTTTGGAGGGGGCGATATTCGGCTACACCTTC. Translated, it gives CASSLEGAIFGYTF. The chain has TRBV28 and TRBJ1-2, with TRBD1 matching over 7 bases. CDR3 length: 14 residues. V gave up 3 bases and J gave up 8 bases; unmatched junction bases: 9. Germline V lookup: CDR1 MDHEN, CDR2 SYDVKM.

This chain links TRBV6-5 with TRBJ1-5, with D maybe TRBD1 (5 bases). Deletions cut 7 bases from V and 3 bases from J, with 13 bases between. The CDR3 is 14 amino acids. CDR1 and CDR2 (germline): MNHEY, SVGAGI. The DNA for the CDR3 is TGTGCCAGCACCCTGGGGGGGTACAATCAGCCCCAGCATTTT. This translates into CASTLGGYNQPQHF.

This clone was observed a few times. This chain connects TRBV20-1 to TRBJ1-5, with TRBD1 matching 7 bases. In germline, CDR1 is DFQATT, CDR2 SNEGSKA (reference sequence). This CDR3 has 15 residues. The V gene end was trimmed by 3 bases and the J gene end by 7 bases; junction bases not matched to a gene: 12. The CDR3 DNA reads as TGCAGTGCTAGTCTAGATTGGACAGGCGGGCAGCCCCAGCATTTT. This translates into CSASLDWTGGQPQHF.

The J gene is TRBJ2-2, the V gene TRBV6-6; 7 bases match TRBD1. The J segment lost 4 bases and the V segment lost 2 bases, leaving 4 bases of the junction unmatched. CDR3 length equals 15 residues. The germline CDR1 and CDR2 sequences are MNHNY and SVGAGI (reference sequence). The CDR3 here is CASSYRGQSTGELFF. CDR3 nucleotides: TGTGCCAGCAGTTACAGGGGGCAGAGCACCGGGGAGCTGTTTTTT.

The chain recombines TRBV6-5 with TRBJ2-7, with D perhaps matching TRBD2 (6 bases). The CDR3 runs 16 residues. Looked up from germline, CDR1 is MNHEY and CDR2 is SVGAGI. Trimming took off 4 bases at V and 6 bases at J, with 22 bases between the two ends. The CDR3 spells CASSFGVRRREAEQYF. CDR3 sequence (DNA): TGTGCCAGCAGTTTCGGGGTGCGGCGCAGGGAGGCCGAGCAGTACTTC.

The chain couples TRBV7-2 to TRBJ1-4; 7 nucleotides align to TRBD1. V lost 5 bases to trimming and J lost 8 bases; unmatched junction nucleotides: 14. The CDR3 sequence is 16 residues long. From germline, CDR1 is SGHTA and CDR2 FQGNSA. CDR3 nucleotide sequence: TGTGCCAGCAGCCCCCAACCGACAGGGCGAGGGGAAAAACTGTTTTTT. Translation: CASSPQPTGRGEKLFF.

This clone was picked up one time. V gene TRBV4-1 combines with J gene TRBJ2-7; maybe TRBD2 (6 bases). CDR3 length: 15 residues. Germline values: CDR1 MGHRA, CDR2 YSYEKL. Trimming stripped 1 base from V and 5 bases from J, with 15 bases between. The CDR3 DNA follows: TGCGCCAGCAGCCAAGGGACGTTGGGCGGGAACGAGCAGTACTTC. Protein: CASSQGTLGGNEQYF.

The V gene is TRBV27, the J gene TRBJ2-2; a possible D gene is TRBD2 (5 bases). This CDR3 spans 16 amino acids. CDR1 and CDR2 (germline): MNHEY, SMNVEV (reference sequence). V shed 2 bases and J shed 7 bases, with 17 bases lying between them. The CDR3 sequence is CASSLALAYVGGELFF. For the CDR3, the DNA is TGTGCCAGCAGTTTAGCGCTAGCCTATGTAGGCGGGGAGCTGTTTTTT.

The chain links TRBV10-2 to TRBJ2-1, with 10 positions matching TRBD2. V dropped 8 bases and J dropped 7; count of bases not matched to a gene: 8. This CDR3 spans 14 amino acids. Germline V gives CDR1 WSHSY, CDR2 SAAADI. This CDR3 is CASLSGGAGNEQFF. CDR3 sequence (DNA): TGCGCCAGCCTCAGCGGGGGGGCCGGGAATGAGCAGTTCTTC.

V and J are TRBV11-2 and TRBJ2-1; TRBD2 aligns across 9 bases. V shed 2 bases and J 5 bases; nucleotides not matched to a gene: 13. CDR3 length: 18 amino acids. Germline lookup yields CDR1 SGHAT and CDR2 FQNNGV. CDR3 residues: CASSLFSAAAGGDNEQFF. Written as DNA, the CDR3 is TGTGCCAGCAGCTTATTCTCCGCCGCAGCGGGGGGTGACAATGAGCAGTTCTTC.

The count of this clone is one. The sample holds other DNA sequences that translate to the same CDR3. The genes are TRBV7-2 and TRBJ2-3; 9 positions match TRBD1. The V gene's germline CDR1 is SGHTA and CDR2 FQGNSA. V lost 5 bases and J lost 1; bases outside the gene matches: 1. The CDR3 length is 14 residues. The CDR3 is CASSRDRGTDTQYF. CDR3 nucleotides: TGTGCCAGCAGCAGGGACAGGGGCACAGATACGCAGTATTTT.

This chain connects TRBV4-3 to TRBJ1-4; D remains ambiguous. The CDR3 runs 16 residues. V was cut by 1 base and J by 2 bases, with 11 bases left in between. CDR1 is LGHNA, CDR2 YSLEER, per germline. CDR3 region: CASSQVGGNTNEKLFF. The CDR3 DNA reads TGCGCCAGCAGCCAAGTTGGCGGGAACACTAATGAAAAACTGTTTTTT.

The V and J genes are TRBV7-8 and TRBJ1-5; the D is unclear. CDR3 length: 12 residues. Germline V gene sequence: CDR1 SGHVS, CDR2 FQNEAQ. V lost 5 bases, J lost 7 bases, and 9 bases lay in between. The CDR3 region is CASSLGEQPQHF. The CDR3 bases are TGTGCCAGCAGCCTTGGAGAACAGCCCCAGCATTTT.

This clone appeared once. The J gene is TRBJ1-1, the V gene TRBV5-6, with D possibly TRBD1 on 5 matching bases. Germline values: CDR1 SGHDT, CDR2 YYEEEE. This CDR3 contains 14 residues. Trimming removed 5 bases at V and 4 bases at J, with 15 bases between. CDR3 sequence reads: CASRSAGTGTEAFF. The CDR3 DNA follows: TGTGCCAGCAGATCGGCGGGGACGGGCACTGAAGCTTTCTTT.

The V call is TRBV12-3 or TRBV12-4, the J call TRBJ1-2; TRBD1 aligns across 9 bases. The trim removed 6 bases at V and 7 bases at J, leaving 6 bases unmatched. There are 13 residues in the CDR3. CDR3 sequence (DNA): TGTGCCAGCAGCTCCGGGACAGGGATTGGCTACACCTTC. Amino acid sequence: CASSSGTGIGYTF.

There are many counts of this clone. V and J are TRBV5-4 and TRBJ1-1, with D maybe TRBD1 (5 bases). V was clipped by 3 bases and J by 1 base, with 16 bases between them. This CDR3 comprises 16 residues. CDR1 SGHNT and CDR2 YYREEE come from the germline V gene (reference sequence). The CDR3 DNA sequence: TGTGCCAGCAGCTCGGGTGAGGGGCGGGGGAACACTGAAGCTTTCTTT. Its protein is CASSSGEGRGNTEAFF.

The chain joins TRBV12-5 to TRBJ1-4, with 9 bases fitting TRBD1. V dropped 6 bases and J dropped 8; count of bases not matched to a gene: 4. There are 13 residues in the CDR3. Germline values: CDR1 LGHNT, CDR2 FRNRAP. CDR3 in DNA: TGTGCTAGTGGCCCTGACAGGGGGGAAAAACTGTTTTTT. Its protein product is CASGPDRGEKLFF.

This chain uses TRBV5-6 with TRBJ1-5; the match to TRBD1 covers 7 bases. The CDR3 is 15 amino acids. Germline loops: CDR1 SGHDT, CDR2 YYEEEE. V lost 2 bases and J lost 4; bases outside the gene matches: 6. The CDR3 DNA is TGTGCCAGCAGCTTCTCAGGGGGGCTGAATCAGCCCCAGCATTTT. This encodes CASSFSGGLNQPQHF.

This chain connects TRBV29-1 to TRBJ1-2; tentatively, D is TRBD1 (5 bases). The CDR3 consists of 13 residues. Germline CDR1 reads SQVTM; CDR2 reads ANQGSEA. The V gene lost 4 bases and the J gene lost 4 bases, with 13 bases spanning the gap. Here the CDR3 DNA reads TGCAGCGTTGGGTTCAGGGCGGCCTATGGCTACACCTTC. Protein: CSVGFRAAYGYTF.

The J gene is TRBJ2-7, the V gene TRBV20-1, with D unclear. Trimming took off 2 bases at V and 6 bases at J, with 8 bases between the two ends. The CDR3 is 11 residues long. Germline V gives CDR1 DFQATT, CDR2 SNEGSKA (reference sequence). CDR3 DNA sequence: TGCAGTGCTAGATCCCTTTCCGAGCAGTACTTC. Translating gives CSARSLSEQYF.

As DNA, the CDR3 is TGTGCCACCAGTGATTTATCCCTAGCGACGGCCGGGGAGCTGTTTTTT. Protein: CATSDLSLATAGELFF. The V gene is TRBV24-1, the J gene TRBJ2-2; D possibly corresponds to TRBD2 (6 bases). There are 16 residues in the CDR3. Germline CDR1 and CDR2: KGHDR and SFDVKD. V lost 1 base and J 6 bases, leaving 14 bases between the germline ends.

CDR3 nucleotides: TGCGCCAGCAGCTTGTATCTTTCGGTTGGGAGTGAAGGCTACACCTTC. This codes for CASSLYLSVGSEGYTF. The gene calls are TRBV5-1 and TRBJ1-2; D gene ambiguous. Germline values: CDR1 SGHRS, CDR2 YFSETQ. The CDR3 consists of 16 residues. V dropped 1 base and J dropped 8 bases, with 21 bases sitting between them. The complete variable domain, with remaining parts taken from reference TRBV5-1 and TRBJ1-2, reads KAGVTQTPRYLIKTRGQQVTLSCSPISGHRSVSWYQQTPGQGLQFLFEYFSETQRNKGNFPGRFSGRQFSNSRSEMNVSTLELGDSALYLCASSLYLSVGSEGYTFGSGTRLTVV.

V usage is TRBV21-1 and J usage is TRBJ1-2; the D segment call TRBD1 is taken from the table without a DNA check. TRBV21-1 is classified as a pseudogene. The CDR3 is made up of 14 amino acids. The CDR3 protein is CASSKTGGRYGYTF. Here the CDR3 DNA reads TGTGCCAGCAGCAAGACAGGGGGAAGGTATGGCTACACCTTC.